This entry concerns a single T cell receptor beta chain. This clonotype was detected ten times or more. The specificity of this receptor is unknown. No base-level quality is on record; no much larger clone is a single base apart. The entry originates in a study of T cell repertoires in cytomegalovirus infection (dated 2019 in TCRdb). Background on the whole study: Peptide stimulations targeted recently identified HLA-C-restricted CMV epitopes, whose presentation resists viral immunomodulation, together with well-studied HLA-B-restricted epitopes. Donor HLA type was relevant to the analysis, as public TCR beta signatures indicated carriage of CMV infection together with the matching HLA type.

The treatment or condition label on this specimen signifies: in vitro stimulation with specific CMV peptide epitopes to enrich CMV-specific T cells. Findings and caveats that apply to the study as a whole: In the ex vivo response, HLA-C-restricted CMV-specific TCR beta clonotypes were dominant, and in two of eight donors the single most frequent clonotype came from this HLA-C-restricted group. Cumulative frequency of public TCR beta family members discriminated carriers of CMV infection plus the relevant HLA type in this cohort and an independent roughly 340-donor cohort.

TCRdb shows the sequencer as Illumina HiSeq 1500. TCRdb ran its own pipeline on the public reads, namely fastp trimming at Q25 and MiXCR clone calling, and kept in-frame beta chains. Identical CDR3 protein sequences are pooled into one entry, listed with their most common genes and DNA. Here the sample has 300,000 or so distinct CDR3 sequences; roughly 25% occur a single time. Of the sample, 10% to 15% is held by the ten largest clones. Sequences SGHVS (CDR1) and FQNEAQ (CDR2) are obtained from the germline V gene. V lost 4 bases and J lost 4 bases; the stretch between them is 16 bases long. The CDR3, from cysteine to phenylalanine, totals 15 residues. The retained sequence is limited to the CDR3, 45 bases, with the frame set at the first base.

This chain joins TRBV7-8 to TRBJ1-2; a weak D assignment points to TRBD1 (6 bases agree). Sequenced material: cultured PBMCs, taken from culture after CMV antigen stimulation. The TCR sequence derives from a human donor in good health (CMV status not recorded). Some clones in this sample may be carry-over from other donors' samples. CDR3 protein: CASSSSRQDLYGYTF. Read as DNA, the sequence is TGTGCCAGCAGCTCCTCCAGACAGGACCTCTATGGCTACACCTTC.